Shown below are 22 T cell receptor beta chains from a single sample sequenced in a study of blood T cell repertoires in COVID-19. Measured with immunoSEQ multiplex PCR; TCRdb has only the in-frame clones, and not every one. Here the sample spans 85,000 to 130,000 clones, roughly 84% being singletons. Sequencing used peripheral blood. The receptors were gathered from a man in his 60s with acute or convalescent COVID-19.

The V gene is TRBV5-6, the J gene TRBJ2-7, with D possibly being TRBD1 (6 bases). The CDR3 sequence is 12 residues long. V shed 2 bases and J shed 6 bases, with 9 bases lying between them. From germline, CDR1 is SGHDT and CDR2 YYEEEE. The chain's CDR3 is CASSFTGIEQYF. The CDR3, as DNA: TGTGCCAGCAGCTTTACAGGGATCGAGCAGTACTTC.

The genes are TRBV11-3 and TRBJ2-3; TRBD2 matches at 14 bases. The CDR3 length is 18 residues. CDR1 and CDR2 from the germline V gene are SGHNT and YENEEA. Trimming cost V 6 bases and J 2 bases; bases outside gene matches: 10. CDR3 DNA: TGTGCCAGCAGGGGACTAGCGGGAGATCGGGGAAACACAGATACGCAGTATTTT. This encodes CASRGLAGDRGNTDTQYF.

V usage is TRBV5-1 and J usage is TRBJ1-2; no clear D gene. V lost 4 bases and J lost 4, with 11 bases in between. Per germline, CDR1 SGHRS and CDR2 YFSETQ. The CDR3 runs 13 residues. The DNA for the CDR3 is TGCGCCAGCAGCGAAACAGCTGGCTATGGCTACACCTTC. The encoded protein is CASSETAGYGYTF. The full variable domain, its missing parts supplied by reference TRBV5-1 and TRBJ1-2, is KAGVTQTPRYLIKTRGQQVTLSCSPISGHRSVSWYQQTPGQGLQFLFEYFSETQRNKGNFPGRFSGRQFSNSRSEMNVSTLELGDSALYLCASSETAGYGYTFGSGTRLTVV.

This clone was detected only once. The rearrangement uses TRBV3-1 (or the pseudogene TRBV3-2) and TRBJ2-1; TRBD2 aligns across 8 bases. Germline V CDR1 and CDR2: LGHDT, YNNKEL (reference sequence). Trimming at V came to 1 base and at J to 3 bases, leaving 8 bases not matched to a gene. The CDR3 contains 17 residues. The CDR3 nucleotides read TGTGCCAGCAGCCAAGTTCTAGCGGGTGCGAACTACAATGAGCAGTTCTTC. Translation: CASSQVLAGANYNEQFF.

This rearrangement joins TRBV27 to TRBJ2-7, with TRBD1 matching over 9 bases. Germline CDR1 and CDR2: MNHEY and SMNVEV (reference sequence). Trimming cost V 5 bases and J 7 bases; bases outside gene matches: 6. The CDR3 is 13 residues long. CDR3 protein: CASSPRQGGEQYV. The CDR3 DNA is TGTGCCAGCAGTCCTCGACAGGGGGGGGAGCAGTACGTC.

The chain employs TRBV25-1 and TRBJ1-6; 8 bases fit TRBD1. Germline V gene lookup returns CDR1 MGHDK and CDR2 SYGVNS. CDR3 length equals 18 residues. Trimming at V came to 1 base and at J to 7 bases, leaving 12 bases not matched to a gene. CDR3 nucleotides: TGTGCCAGCAGTGAATCTCCCCAGCGGACAGGGATGAATTCACCCCTCCACTTT. Its protein product is CASSESPQRTGMNSPLHF.

Here the CDR3 DNA reads TGCGCCAGCAGCCAACTAGCGTTAAGGCCTGAGCAGTTCTTC. Encoded protein: CASSQLALRPEQFF. This chain joins TRBV4-3 and TRBJ2-1; TRBD2 might be the D (6 bases). Germline CDR1 and CDR2: LGHNA and YSLEER. The CDR3 has 14 residues. V gave up 2 bases and J gave up 9 bases, with 14 bases separating them.

The rearrangement joins TRBV9 to TRBJ2-7; weak D call: TRBD1 (5 bases). V was pared by 0 bases and J by 3 bases, with 10 bases between. Germline CDR1 reads SGDLS; CDR2 reads YYNGEE. The CDR3 totals 14 residues. CDR3 sequence (DNA): TGTGCCAGCAGCGTAGATCAGACAGTCTACGAGCAGTACTTC. It encodes CASSVDQTVYEQYF.

This clone has just a few counts. This chain connects TRBV19 to TRBJ2-1; 7 bases are shared with TRBD2. The ends lost 3 bases at V and 10 bases at J; junction bases unmatched: 12. Germline lookup yields CDR1 LNHDA and CDR2 SQIVND (reference sequence). The CDR3 sequence is 15 residues long. This CDR3 reads CASSMVAGVLGEQFF. The CDR3 bases are TGTGCCAGTAGTATGGTGGCGGGAGTTCTCGGGGAGCAGTTCTTC.

The genes are TRBV24-1 and TRBJ2-1, with TRBD2 matching 7 bases. This CDR3 is built from 15 residues. CDR1 and CDR2 (germline): KGHDR, SFDVKD. The J segment lost 5 bases and the V segment lost 3 bases, leaving 6 bases of the junction unmatched. CDR3 sequence (DNA): TGTGCCACCAGTGATATCCGGGACTATAACAATGAGCAGTTCTTC. Translating gives CATSDIRDYNNEQFF.

The V call is TRBV28, the J call TRBJ2-1, with TRBD2 matching 7 bases. V was clipped by 3 bases and J by 11 bases; unmatched bases: 4. The CDR3 extends over 12 amino acids. In germline, CDR1 is MDHEN, CDR2 SYDVKM. The CDR3 DNA reads TGTGCCAGCAGTTTGAATAGCGGGCAGCAGTTCTTC. It translates to CASSLNSGQQFF.

This clone was found once. V is TRBV29-1 and J is TRBJ1-2; unclear D gene. V lost 3 bases, J lost 1 base, and 3 bases lay in between. This CDR3 comprises 11 residues. The germline CDR1 and CDR2 sequences are SQVTM and ANQGSEA. CDR3 nucleotides: TGCAGCGTTGACAGTAACTATGGCTACACCTTC. This codes for CSVDSNYGYTF. Full variable domain (remainder filled in from reference TRBV29-1 and TRBJ1-2): SAVISQKPSRDICQRGTSLTIQCQVDSQVTMMFWYRQQPGQSLTLIATANQGSEATYESGFVIDKFPISRPNLTFSTLTVSNMSPEDSSIYLCSVDSNYGYTFGSGTRLTVV.

The chain joins TRBV5-1 to TRBJ2-1, with D maybe TRBD2 (6 bases). The germline V gene encodes CDR1 SGHRS and CDR2 YFSETQ. CDR3 length equals 18 residues. V lost 0 bases and J lost 3, with 19 bases in between. The CDR3 coding sequence is TGCGCCAGCAGCTTGGAAAGTTCGGCTAGCGCTCTCTACAATGAGCAGTTCTTC. Protein: CASSLESSASALYNEQFF.

The CDR3 protein is CASSTRLGDSEQFF. Written as DNA, the CDR3 is TGTGCCAGCAGTACCCGCCTCGGGGACAGTGAGCAGTTCTTC. The chain carries TRBV27 and TRBJ2-1, with 7 bases matching TRBD1. CDR1 MNHEY and CDR2 SMNVEV come from the germline V gene (reference sequence). Trimming removed 5 bases from V and 9 bases from J; junction bases left unmatched: 10. The CDR3 covers 14 residues.

The rearrangement uses TRBV5-1 and TRBJ2-7; 9 positions match TRBD1. CDR1 and CDR2 (germline): SGHRS, YFSETQ. The V segment lost 4 bases and the J segment 3 bases; nucleotides outside the gene matches: 5. This CDR3 is 14 amino acids long. CDR3 nucleotide sequence: TGCGCCAGCAGCACGGGGACAGGGAGCTACGAGCAGTACTTC. Translating gives CASSTGTGSYEQYF.

The rearrangement links TRBV5-1 to TRBJ2-1, with D possibly TRBD1 on 6 matching bases. The ends were cut back, 3 bases at V and 8 bases at J, with 12 bases in the middle. Germline V gives CDR1 SGHRS, CDR2 YFSETQ. This CDR3 is 13 amino acids long. CDR3 residues: CASSSDRGYEQFF. For the CDR3, the DNA is TGCGCCAGCAGCTCGGACAGAGGGTATGAGCAGTTCTTC. Together with reference TRBV5-1 and TRBJ2-1, the CDR3 gives the full variable domain: KAGVTQTPRYLIKTRGQQVTLSCSPISGHRSVSWYQQTPGQGLQFLFEYFSETQRNKGNFPGRFSGRQFSNSRSEMNVSTLELGDSALYLCASSSDRGYEQFFGPGTRLTVL.

The chain is built from TRBV5-1 and TRBJ1-3, with 10 bases fitting TRBD1. Germline V lookup: CDR1 SGHRS, CDR2 YFSETQ. Unmatched junction bases numbered 4, after V lost 6 bases and J lost 4 bases. The length of the CDR3 is 14 residues. This CDR3 is CASNPTGGGNTIYF. For the CDR3, the DNA is TGCGCCAGCAACCCGACAGGGGGCGGAAACACCATATATTTT.

The chain uses TRBV5-1 and TRBJ2-7, with 14 bases identical to TRBD2. V was clipped by 4 bases and J by 4 bases; unmatched bases: 7. The CDR3 consists of 16 residues. Germline values: CDR1 SGHRS, CDR2 YFSETQ. CDR3 protein: CASSPPTSGGGYEQYF. CDR3 bases: TGCGCCAGCAGCCCCCCGACTAGCGGGGGGGGTTACGAGCAGTACTTC. The variable domain in full, completed from reference TRBV5-1 and TRBJ2-7, reads KAGVTQTPRYLIKTRGQQVTLSCSPISGHRSVSWYQQTPGQGLQFLFEYFSETQRNKGNFPGRFSGRQFSNSRSEMNVSTLELGDSALYLCASSPPTSGGGYEQYFGPGTRLTVT.

The gene calls are TRBV12-3 or TRBV12-4 and TRBJ1-1; 7 nucleotides line up with TRBD1. With V trimmed by 1 base and J by 10 bases, 3 bases remained unmatched. The CDR3 is 12 amino acids. The CDR3 sequence: CASSLEDRVAFF. For the CDR3, the DNA is TGTGCCAGCAGTTTAGAAGACAGGGTAGCTTTCTTT.

This clone was observed a handful of times. V is TRBV7-6 and J is TRBJ1-5, with D tentatively TRBD1 (6 bases). CDR3 length: 16 residues. Germline values: CDR1 SGHVS, CDR2 FNYEAQ. Trimming took off 1 base at V and 0 bases at J, with 10 bases between the two ends. CDR3 sequence reads: CASSLEGGASNQPQHF. CDR3 coding DNA: TGTGCCAGCAGCTTAGAGGGGGGGGCTAGCAATCAGCCCCAGCATTTT.

This chain links TRBV11-2 with TRBJ1-2, with D hard to call. This CDR3 is 12 amino acids long. The ends were cut back, 3 bases at V and 7 bases at J, with 9 bases in the middle. CDR1 and CDR2 (germline): SGHAT, FQNNGV. In DNA, the CDR3 is TGTGCCAGCAGCTTTTCCGGGGTTGGCTACACCTTC. It codes for CASSFSGVGYTF.

This chain connects TRBV9 to TRBJ2-3; the D is unclear. V dropped 4 bases and J dropped 0 bases, with 3 bases sitting between them. Looked up from germline, CDR1 is SGDLS and CDR2 is YYNGEE. This CDR3 comprises 12 residues. The CDR3 nucleotides are TGTGCCAGCAGCCTTAGCACAGATACGCAGTATTTT. Translating gives CASSLSTDTQYF.